This entry lists 3 T cell receptor beta chains sequenced from one sample in a study of OX40 agonist ivuxolimab in advanced cancers. The assay was immunoSEQ multiplex PCR, and TCRdb's table has in-frame clones only and misses some. The table has 30,000 to 45,000 clones, about 94% seen once. This specimen was CD4+ or CD8+ T cells sorted from blood, taken in a trial of the OX40 agonist ivuxolimab. These receptors were taken from an adult with an advanced solid tumor such as melanoma, head and neck, liver or kidney cancer.

The rearrangement links TRBV5-6 to TRBJ1-2, with D unresolved. Germline CDR1 SGHDT, CDR2 YYEEEE. V was pared by 0 bases and J by 5 bases, with 5 bases between. The CDR3 runs 12 residues. The CDR3 here is CASSLAQYGYTF. The CDR3 region has the DNA TGTGCCAGCAGCTTGGCACAATATGGCTACACCTTC.

V gene TRBV4-1 combines with J gene TRBJ2-7, with 7 bases identical to TRBD2. This CDR3 is 19 amino acids long. V lost 0 bases, J lost 3 bases, and 17 bases stayed unmatched. Germline V gene data show CDR1 as MGHRA and CDR2 as YSYEKL. As DNA, the CDR3 is TGCGCCAGCAGCCAAGAAGGTCCGGAGTTTGGCGGGAGTTTCTACGAGCAGTACTTC. This sequence encodes CASSQEGPEFGGSFYEQYF.

The V and J genes are TRBV27 and TRBJ2-7; perhaps TRBD1 as D (6 bases). The germline gives CDR1 MNHEY, CDR2 SMNVEV (reference sequence). The V and J ends lost 6 bases and 3 bases respectively, with 12 bases between them. The CDR3 totals 13 residues. The CDR3 is CASSPAGDYEQYF. As DNA, the CDR3 is TGTGCCAGCAGCCCCGCAGGGGACTACGAGCAGTACTTC.